Shown below are 10 T cell receptor beta chains from a single sample sequenced in a study of shared clonotypes between healthy human individuals. Only in-frame clones appear in the TCRdb table, and some are missing; sequencing was by immunoSEQ multiplex PCR. The top ten hold around 1.2% of the sample, which has about 1,900,000 clones, approximately 94% seen once. Naive CD8 cells comprised CD45RO-negative, CCR7-positively selected cells, excluding terminally differentiated effector memory CD45RA+ cells. Sequencing used naive CD8+ T cells sorted from blood. The receptors originated from a man aged 18 to 30 in good health.

V usage is TRBV27 and J usage is TRBJ2-2; the D gene is possibly TRBD2 (6 bases). The CDR3 is made up of 16 amino acids. In germline, CDR1 is MNHEY, CDR2 SMNVEV (reference sequence). Deletions cut 0 bases from V and 4 bases from J, with 12 bases between. The CDR3 coding sequence is TGTGCCAGCAGTTTATCATCGGGGGTCTCCACCGGGGAGCTGTTTTTT. As protein: CASSLSSGVSTGELFF.

The V gene is TRBV15, the J gene TRBJ2-3, with a weak D call TRBD1 (5 bases). The CDR3 runs to 16 residues. The germline gives CDR1 LNHNV, CDR2 YYDKDF (reference sequence). V was shortened by 1 base and J by 2 bases, with 13 bases between the two germline ends. CDR3 sequence: CATSRALADTTDTQYF. DNA for the CDR3: TGTGCCACCAGCAGAGCTCTTGCGGACACCACAGATACGCAGTATTTT. The full variable domain, in which reference TRBV15 and TRBJ2-3 provide the parts outside the CDR3, is DAMVIQNPRYQVTQFGKPVTLSCSQTLNHNVMYWYQQKSSQAPKLLFHYYDKDFNNEADTPDNFQSRRPNTSFCFLDIRSPGLGDTAMYLCATSRALADTTDTQYFGPGTRLTVL.

This chain connects TRBV15 to TRBJ2-7, with TRBD2 matching over 10 bases. This CDR3 is 17 amino acids long. The V gene's germline CDR1 is LNHNV and CDR2 YYDKDF (reference sequence). The V segment lost 0 bases and the J segment 4 bases; nucleotides outside the gene matches: 9. CDR3 protein: CATSRDRMSGGAYEQYF. The CDR3 nucleotides read TGTGCCACCAGCAGAGACCGAATGAGCGGGGGGGCTTACGAGCAGTACTTC.

V usage is TRBV6-5 and J usage is TRBJ2-5; D perhaps matches TRBD1 (6 bases). The CDR3 has 15 amino acids. Germline loops: CDR1 MNHEY, CDR2 SVGAGI. V was shortened by 3 bases and J by 0 bases, with 11 bases between the two germline ends. CDR3: CASSYYGQNQETQYF. The CDR3 nucleotides read TGTGCCAGCAGTTATTACGGACAGAACCAAGAGACCCAGTACTTC.

The gene calls are TRBV7-9 and TRBJ2-7; perhaps D is TRBD1 or TRBD2 (6 bases each). The CDR3 spans 13 residues. With 3 bases removed from V and 7 bases from J, the gap between germline ends came to 13 bases. Germline CDR1 is SEHNR and CDR2 is FQNEAQ (reference sequence). The CDR3 DNA reads TGTGCCAGCAGCTTGAGGGGGGTGGAAGAGCAGTACTTC. It yields the protein CASSLRGVEEQYF.

This clone has just one count. This chain uses TRBV19 with TRBJ2-2; D remains unclear. The V gene's germline CDR1 is LNHDA and CDR2 SQIVND (reference sequence). V lost 2 bases, J lost 8 bases, and 9 bases lay in between. This CDR3 spans 13 amino acids. CDR3 in amino acids: CASSISDSGELFF. The CDR3 coding sequence is TGTGCCAGTAGTATATCAGATTCGGGGGAGCTGTTTTTT.

The CDR3 here is CASSLGPGTPLSYEQYF. The CDR3 DNA follows: TGTGCCAGCAGCTTAGGCCCGGGCACTCCCCTTTCCTACGAGCAGTACTTC. The gene calls are TRBV13 and TRBJ2-7; D is ambiguous. CDR3 length: 17 residues. V gave up 0 bases and J gave up 1 base, with 16 bases separating them. Germline V CDR1 and CDR2: PRHDT, FYEKMQ (reference sequence).

The genes are TRBV7-9 and TRBJ2-1; 11 nucleotides line up with TRBD2. Germline V gene lookup returns CDR1 SEHNR and CDR2 FQNEAQ (reference sequence). Trimming at V came to 5 bases and at J to 9 bases, leaving 6 bases not matched to a gene. The CDR3 runs 14 residues. The CDR3 DNA reads TGTGCCAGCAGCCACAGCGGGACTAGCGGTGAGCAGTTCTTC. Translating it yields CASSHSGTSGEQFF.

The V call is TRBV12-5, the J call TRBJ2-5; 8 bases are shared with TRBD1. V lost 2 bases to trimming and J lost 4 bases; unmatched junction nucleotides: 21. This CDR3 is built from 20 residues. Germline V gene lookup returns CDR1 LGHNT and CDR2 FRNRAP. The CDR3 is CASGLFLMDERQGPAETQYF. DNA for the CDR3: TGTGCTAGTGGTTTGTTTTTGATGGATGAAAGACAGGGGCCAGCAGAGACCCAGTACTTC.

The CDR3 nucleotides are TGTGCCAGCAGCCTCCACTGGGGCTACAATGAGCAGTTCTTC. Protein product: CASSLHWGYNEQFF. The chain has TRBV7-2 and TRBJ2-1; no definite D call. V lost 5 bases and J 3 bases, leaving 11 bases between the germline ends. The CDR3 is made up of 14 amino acids. CDR1 is SGHTA, CDR2 FQGNSA, per germline.